Listed here are 12 T cell receptor beta chains from one sample, sequenced in a study of tumor-infiltrating lymphocytes in primary liver carcinoma (dated by TCRdb to about 2017). Total RNA and DNA were co-extracted from roughly 20-30 mg of bulk tissue with the AllPrep DNA/RNA mini kit, without cell sorting. Sequencing used an Illumina HiSeq 2500. A constant-region primer and ProtoScript II reverse transcriptase were used to reverse-transcribe TCRbeta-specific cDNA from about 0.55 ug total RNA. The TCRbeta libraries were prepared through three rounds of nested multiplex PCR following a slightly modified ARM-PCR procedure. Each of the first two PCR rounds ran for around 10 cycles using multiplex TRBV1-TRBV30 forward primers together with a Cbeta reverse primer. The public reads were reanalyzed by TCRdb: fastp trimming at Q25, MiXCR alignment, in-frame beta chains only. CDR3 protein duplicates are merged, each entry listing the most common genes and DNA. This sample comprises about 120,000 distinct CDR3 sequences, 50% to 70% of them detected only once. 7% to 10% of the sample goes to the ten largest clones.

Sequencing was carried out using liver tumor tissue from sampling region 1. Sample cell subset or site, as interpreted from the label and publication: tumor region T1, superior pole. The receptors stem from a woman aged 55-70 years with primary liver carcinoma and hepatitis B virus infection.

Remarks on this clonotype: Since no conserved phenylalanine or tryptophan closes the CDR3, a read error is the likely cause. The chain couples TRBV11-2 to TRBJ2-1; D may be TRBD2 (5 bases). Germline values: CDR1 SGHAT, CDR2 FQNNGV. This CDR3 region has 15 residues. CDR3 region: CASSLGVNSHNEQFS. The CDR3 nucleotides are TGTGCCAGCAGCCTCGGGGTTAACTCCCACAATGAGCAGTTCTCC.

Points on this clonotype: No conserved phenylalanine or tryptophan is present at the end of the CDR3, so a read error is the likely explanation. CDR3 amino acids: CASSGEVGTAELFL. The CDR3 region has the DNA TGTGCCAGCAGCGGGGAAGTGGGCACCGCGGAGCTGTTTCTT. The rearrangement uses TRBV12-3 or TRBV12-4 and TRBJ2-2, with D perhaps matching TRBD2 (5 bases). There are 14 residues in the CDR3.

As regards this clonotype: Relative to the germline gene, one junction end is altered; a read error may explain this. The J gene is TRBJ1-5, the V gene TRBV30; D ambiguous. Looked up from germline, CDR1 is GTSNPN and CDR2 is SVGIG (reference sequence). This CDR3 region has 14 residues. Here the CDR3 reads CAWSSGLSNQPQRF. CDR3 nucleotide sequence: TGTGCCTGGAGCTCAGGCCTTAGCAATCAGCCCCAGCGTTTT.

Comment on this clonotype: A single base separates this from a much larger clone, so it may be a read error. The chain has TRBV6-6 and TRBJ1-5; D possibly corresponds to TRBD1 (6 bases). This CDR3 is 16 amino acids long. Germline CDR1 and CDR2: MNHNY and SVGAGI (reference sequence). The CDR3 DNA reads TGTGCCAGCAGTTACGGGTCATTCACAGGGAATCAGCCCCTGCATTTT. Its translation is CASSYGSFTGNQPLHF.

The V call is TRBV12-3 or TRBV12-4, the J call TRBJ1-5; maybe TRBD1 (5 bases). The CDR3 contains 13 residues. V lost 6 bases to trimming and J lost 3 bases, with 9 bases between them. CDR3 loop: CASRMGDNQPQHF. The CDR3 DNA sequence: TGTGCCAGCAGGATGGGGGACAATCAGCCCCAGCATTTT.

Details on this clonotype: One junction end does not reproduce the germline sequence, and a read error may be involved. V and J are TRBV11-1 and TRBJ2-3; D gene unclear. Germline CDR1 reads SGHAT; CDR2 reads FQDESV (reference sequence). The CDR3 contains 13 residues. CDR3 bases: TGTGACAGCAGCTTACAGCGAGCAGATATGCAGTATTTT. As protein: CDSSLQRADMQYF.

Points on this clonotype: In this CDR3 the conserved last residue, phenylalanine or tryptophan, is missing, so a read error is likely. The CDR3 protein is CASSLLGGDTEAFI. Written as DNA, the CDR3 is TGTGCCAGCAGTTTATTAGGAGGGGACACTGAAGCTTTCATT. The chain joins TRBV28 to TRBJ1-1, with a possible D match to TRBD1 (5 bases). Per the germline V gene, CDR1 is MDHEN and CDR2 is SYDVKM. V was cut by 1 base and J by 3 bases, with 9 bases left in between. The CDR3 length is 14 residues.

This clonotype was observed at least ten times. The V and J genes are TRBV11-1 and TRBJ1-4, with a weak D call TRBD1 (6 bases). Deletions cut 2 bases from V and 3 bases from J, with 10 bases between. This CDR3 spans 15 amino acids. Germline V gives CDR1 SGHAT, CDR2 FQDESV (reference sequence). This CDR3 reads CASSLLQGANEKLFF. The CDR3, as DNA: TGTGCCAGCAGCTTACTACAGGGAGCTAATGAAAAACTGTTTTTT.

This clonotype has more than one count but fewer than ten. The V call is TRBV28, the J call TRBJ2-1; D is perhaps TRBD1 or TRBD2 (5 bases each). The germline gives CDR1 MDHEN, CDR2 SYDVKM. The V end lost 3 bases, the J end lost 2 bases, and 20 bases lay between the germline ends. The CDR3 covers 18 residues. CDR3 protein: CASSLSGPAGAPYNEQFF. CDR3 nucleotides: TGTGCCAGCAGTTTGTCCGGACCCGCCGGGGCCCCCTACAATGAGCAGTTCTTC.

In regard to this clonotype: Sequence at one end of the junction differs from germline and may be a read error. This rearrangement joins TRBV5-1 to TRBJ1-1; 8 bases are a match to TRBD1. Germline CDR1 SGHRS, CDR2 YFSETQ. The CDR3 covers 14 residues. Written as DNA, the CDR3 is TGCGCCAGCAGACCGGACAGGGCCCGGTCTGATGCTTTCTTT. Translation gives CASRPDRARSDAFF.

This clonotype was detected many times. The chain recombines TRBV7-9 with TRBJ2-4; TRBD1 is a possible D gene (5 bases). There are 14 residues in the CDR3. Trimming removed 5 bases at V and 7 bases at J, with 15 bases between. Germline CDR1 is SEHNR and CDR2 is FQNEAQ (reference sequence). This chain's CDR3 is CASSRPGIGNIQYF. In DNA, the CDR3 is TGTGCCAGCAGCCGTCCAGGGATTGGGAACATTCAGTACTTC.

In regard to this clonotype: Given a much more abundant clone one base away, this may be a read error. The gene calls are TRBV29-1 and TRBJ1-2; D perhaps matches TRBD1 (5 bases). The germline V gene has CDR1 SQVTM and CDR2 ANQGSEA. The V gene lost 5 bases and the J gene lost 8 bases, with 21 bases spanning the gap. This CDR3 contains 14 residues. CDR3 coding DNA: TGCAGCGTTTTTACAGGCAGTCCTTTACGAGGCTACACCTTC. It is translated as CSVFTGSPLRGYTF.